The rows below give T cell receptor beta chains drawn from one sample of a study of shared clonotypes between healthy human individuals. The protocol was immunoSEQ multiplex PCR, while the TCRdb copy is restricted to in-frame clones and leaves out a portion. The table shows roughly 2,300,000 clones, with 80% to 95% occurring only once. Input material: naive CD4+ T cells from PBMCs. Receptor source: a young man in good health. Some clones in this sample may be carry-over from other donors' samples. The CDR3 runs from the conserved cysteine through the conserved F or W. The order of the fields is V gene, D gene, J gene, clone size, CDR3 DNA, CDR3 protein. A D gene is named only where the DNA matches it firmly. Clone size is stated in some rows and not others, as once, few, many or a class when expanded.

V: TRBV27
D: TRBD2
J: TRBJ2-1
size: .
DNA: TGTGCCAGCAGTTTATGGGCCGGGGGGGTCTACAATGAGCAGTTCTTC
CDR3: CASSLWAGGVYNEQFF

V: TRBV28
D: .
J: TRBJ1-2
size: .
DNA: TGTGCCAGCAGTCCTACCGGACGGCACTATGGCTACACCTTC
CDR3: CASSPTGRHYGYTF

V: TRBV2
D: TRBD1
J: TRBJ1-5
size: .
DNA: TGTGCCAGTACGACCGACAGGGGGAATCAGCCCCAGCATTTT
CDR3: CASTTDRGNQPQHF

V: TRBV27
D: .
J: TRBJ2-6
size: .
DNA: TGTGCCAGCAGTATCGGACGAGCGGGGGCCAACGTCCTGACTTTC
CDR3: CASSIGRAGANVLTF

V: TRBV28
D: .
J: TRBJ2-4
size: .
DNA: TGTGCCAGCAGTCCCGGACTCCACTTCATAGCCAAAAACATTCAGTACTTC
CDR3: CASSPGLHFIAKNIQYF

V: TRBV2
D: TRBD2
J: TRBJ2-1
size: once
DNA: TGTGCCAGCAAACGGGAGGGGTACAATGAGCAGTTCTTC
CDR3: CASKREGYNEQFF

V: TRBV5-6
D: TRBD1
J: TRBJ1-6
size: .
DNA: TGTGCCAGCAGCGAGGACAGGGGTATCTCACCCCTCCACTTT
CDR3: CASSEDRGISPLHF

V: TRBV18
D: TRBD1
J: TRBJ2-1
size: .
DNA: TGTGCCAGCTCACCAGGACAGGAATCCTACAATGAGCAGTTCTTC
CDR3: CASSPGQESYNEQFF

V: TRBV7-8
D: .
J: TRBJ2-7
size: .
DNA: TGTGCCAGCAGCCTTAGGGACACCTATTCCTACGAGCAGTACTTC
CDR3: CASSLRDTYSYEQYF

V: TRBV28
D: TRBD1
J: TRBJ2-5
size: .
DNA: TGTGCCAGCAGTTTGGGACAGGGGGCGGCCGGAGGAGAGACCCAGTACTTC
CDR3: CASSLGQGAAGGETQYF

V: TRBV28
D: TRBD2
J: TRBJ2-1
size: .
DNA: TGTGCCAGCAGTTTTAGCGGGAGAGGATACAATGAGCAGTTCTTC
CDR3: CASSFSGRGYNEQFF

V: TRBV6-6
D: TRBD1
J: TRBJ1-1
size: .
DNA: TGTGCCAGCAGCAGTTCGGACAGGGCCGGTCGCACTGAAGCTTTCTTT
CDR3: CASSSSDRAGRTEAFF

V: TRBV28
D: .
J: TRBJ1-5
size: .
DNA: TGTGCCAGCAGTTTGCGGGGCAACAGCAATCAGCCCCAGCATTTT
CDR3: CASSLRGNSNQPQHF

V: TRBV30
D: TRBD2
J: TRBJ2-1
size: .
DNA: TGTGCCTGGAGTGTACCAGCGGGAGCCGCTGAGCAGTTCTTC
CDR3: CAWSVPAGAAEQFF

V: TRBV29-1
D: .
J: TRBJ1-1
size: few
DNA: TGCAGCGTTAGTGGTCGACTGGGGACTGAAGCTTTCTTT
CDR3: CSVSGRLGTEAFF

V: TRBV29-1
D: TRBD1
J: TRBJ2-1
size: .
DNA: TGCAGCGTTGAAGGAGGACAGGGGGTACACGATGAGCAGTTCTTC
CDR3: CSVEGGQGVHDEQFF

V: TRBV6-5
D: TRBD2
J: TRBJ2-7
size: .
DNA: TGTGCCAGCAGTTACTCGGGCGGGGGAATCTACGAGCAGTACTTC
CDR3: CASSYSGGGIYEQYF

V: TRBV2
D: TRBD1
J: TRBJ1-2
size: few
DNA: TGTGCCAGCAGGCCGGCAGGGGGCTCTGGCTACACCTTC
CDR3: CASRPAGGSGYTF

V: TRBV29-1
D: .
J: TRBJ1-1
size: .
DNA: TGCAGCGTAGGGAGGGCAGGGACTGAAGCTTTCTTT
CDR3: CSVGRAGTEAFF

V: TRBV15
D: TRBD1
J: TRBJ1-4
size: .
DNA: TGTGCCACCAGCAGGTTGCAGGGGGCAACTAATGAAAAACTGTTTTTT
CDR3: CATSRLQGATNEKLFF

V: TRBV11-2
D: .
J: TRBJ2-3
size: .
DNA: TGTGCCAGCAGCTTAGCTGCAGGGAGTAGCACAGATACGCAGTATTTT
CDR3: CASSLAAGSSTDTQYF

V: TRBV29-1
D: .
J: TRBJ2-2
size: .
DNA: TGCATCACGGCAGGGGACACCGGGGAGCTGTTTTTT
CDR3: CITAGDTGELFF

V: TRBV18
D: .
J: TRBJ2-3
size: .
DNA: TGTGCCAGCTCACCAGAAACGTCGGGGACAGATACGCAGTATTTT
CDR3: CASSPETSGTDTQYF

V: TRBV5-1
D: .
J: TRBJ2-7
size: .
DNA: TGCGCCAGCAGCTTGTTCGCGCCGACTCGGAACGAGCAGTACTTC
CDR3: CASSLFAPTRNEQYF

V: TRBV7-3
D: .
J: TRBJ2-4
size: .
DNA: TGTGCCAGCAGCCCAACTCCCCTTACCCTTACAGGGGGGGGAAACATTCAGTACTTC
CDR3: CASSPTPLTLTGGGNIQYF

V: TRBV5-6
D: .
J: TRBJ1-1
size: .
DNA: TGTGCCAGCAGCTTTGGTAAGAGGGGAGCTTTCTTT
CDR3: CASSFGKRGAFF

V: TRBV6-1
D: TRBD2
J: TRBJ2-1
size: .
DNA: TGTGCCAGCGACGATGGTAGCGGGAGAAATGAGCAGTTCTTC
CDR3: CASDDGSGRNEQFF

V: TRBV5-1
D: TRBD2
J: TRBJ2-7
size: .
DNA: TGCGCCAGCAGCCCTACGGGACTAGCGGAGTACTCCTACGAGCAGTACTTC
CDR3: CASSPTGLAEYSYEQYF

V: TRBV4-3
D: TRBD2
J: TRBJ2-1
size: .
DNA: TGCGCCAGCAGCCAAGAGATGGGACTAGCGGGACTGCTTGAGCAGTTCTTC
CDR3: CASSQEMGLAGLLEQFF

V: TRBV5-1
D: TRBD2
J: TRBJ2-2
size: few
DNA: TGCGCCAGCAGCTTACTAGCGGGAGGGAACACCGGGGAGCTGTTTTTT
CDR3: CASSLLAGGNTGELFF

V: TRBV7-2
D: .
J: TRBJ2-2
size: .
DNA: TGTGCCAGCAGGAACCGGGACTTCTCCCTTGGGGAGCTGTTTTTT
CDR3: CASRNRDFSLGELFF

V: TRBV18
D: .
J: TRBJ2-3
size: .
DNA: TGTGCCAGCTCACCCCAGGGAACAGATACGCAGTATTTT
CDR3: CASSPQGTDTQYF

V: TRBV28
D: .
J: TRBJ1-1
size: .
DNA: TGTGCCAGCATAAACGGACTGAACACTGAAGCTTTCTTT
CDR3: CASINGLNTEAFF

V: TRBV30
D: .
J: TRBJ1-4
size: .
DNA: TGTGCCTGGAGACGAGATGCTAATGAAAAACTGTTTTTT
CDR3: CAWRRDANEKLFF

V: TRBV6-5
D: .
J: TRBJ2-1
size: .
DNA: TGTGCCAGCCGGAGTAGTTCTGGGAGTGAGCAGTTCTTC
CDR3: CASRSSSGSEQFF

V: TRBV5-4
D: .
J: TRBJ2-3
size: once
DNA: TGTGCCAGCAGCTCGGTCTCTAGCACAGATACGCAGTATTTT
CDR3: CASSSVSSTDTQYF

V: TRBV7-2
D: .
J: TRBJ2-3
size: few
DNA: TGTGCCAGCAGCTTAGTTGGAGATACGCAGTATTTT
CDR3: CASSLVGDTQYF

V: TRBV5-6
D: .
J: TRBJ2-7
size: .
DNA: TGTGCCAGCAGCTTGCTAGGACCTGACAACGAGCAGTACTTC
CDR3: CASSLLGPDNEQYF

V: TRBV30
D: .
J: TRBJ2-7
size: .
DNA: TGTGCCTGGAGTGTGCATTCCCGGGCCGAGCAGTACTTC
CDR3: CAWSVHSRAEQYF

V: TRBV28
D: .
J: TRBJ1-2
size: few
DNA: TGTGCCAGCAACTTGTGGCAGGGCTCCTATGGCTACACCTTC
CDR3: CASNLWQGSYGYTF

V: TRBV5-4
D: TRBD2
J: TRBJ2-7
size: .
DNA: TGTGCCAGCAGCTTGGAGGGCGGGAGGCGGTACGAGCAGTACTTC
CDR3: CASSLEGGRRYEQYF

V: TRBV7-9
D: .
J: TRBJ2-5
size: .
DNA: TGTGCCAGCAGCCACAATCTGGGGGGAAGGTACCAAGAGACCCAGTACTTC
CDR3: CASSHNLGGRYQETQYF

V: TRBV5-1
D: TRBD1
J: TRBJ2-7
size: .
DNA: TGCGCCAGCAGCCCGGGACAGGGTTGGTCCGAGCAGTACTTC
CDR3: CASSPGQGWSEQYF

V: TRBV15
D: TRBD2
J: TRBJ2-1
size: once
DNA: TGTGCCGTCGGGGGGTTAGTCAATGAGCAGTTCTTC
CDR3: CAVGGLVNEQFF

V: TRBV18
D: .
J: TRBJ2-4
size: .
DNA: TGTGCCAGCTCACCACCTTCGGGGGCCAAAAACATTCAGTACTTC
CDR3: CASSPPSGAKNIQYF

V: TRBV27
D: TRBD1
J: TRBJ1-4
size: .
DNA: TGTGCCAGCAGTTCCGGCCCCAGGGGGGGGGTCGAAGAAAAACTGTTTTTT
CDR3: CASSSGPRGGVEEKLFF

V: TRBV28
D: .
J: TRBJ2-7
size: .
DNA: TGTGCCAGCAGTTTACCGAGCTACGAGCAGTACTTC
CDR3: CASSLPSYEQYF